The clone carrying this TCR beta chain has at least ten counts. Its antigen remains unknown. The sample is drawn from a study of T-cell memory formation after mild COVID-19. Overall study results and limits: CD4+ contracting clones lay mainly in CM and EM, CD8+ ones in EMRA. Some clones that responded turned up in pre-infection memory, which suggests that cross-reactive memory joined in.

Germline V gene lookup returns CDR1 LGHDT and CDR2 YNNKEL (reference sequence). V dropped 0 bases and J dropped 15 bases, with 15 bases sitting between them. This CDR3 contains 13 residues. MiXCR, run by TCRdb on the 5' RACE reads, gives a single entry per CDR3 protein. The table records roughly 180,000 distinct CDR3 sequences, roughly 10% of them present only once. Sequences were obtained from PBMCs or a T cell subset sorted from them (not recorded which). V gene TRBV3-1 combines with J gene TRBJ2-4, with D unclear. This clonotype was obtained from a young man who had mild COVID-19 (a few samples of this study predate the infection). Cell type and time point are not known. CDR3 in amino acids: CASSQDNSAVAYF. CDR3 bases: TGTGCCAGCAGCCAAGATAATTCGGCAGTCGCGTACTTC. Combining the CDR3 with reference TRBV3-1 and TRBJ2-4 gives the whole variable domain DTAVSQTPKYLVTQMGNDKSIKCEQNLGHDTMYWYKQDSKKFLKIMFSYNNKELIINETVPNRFSPKSPDKAHLNLHINSLELGDSAVYFCASSQDNSAVAYFGAGTRLSVL.